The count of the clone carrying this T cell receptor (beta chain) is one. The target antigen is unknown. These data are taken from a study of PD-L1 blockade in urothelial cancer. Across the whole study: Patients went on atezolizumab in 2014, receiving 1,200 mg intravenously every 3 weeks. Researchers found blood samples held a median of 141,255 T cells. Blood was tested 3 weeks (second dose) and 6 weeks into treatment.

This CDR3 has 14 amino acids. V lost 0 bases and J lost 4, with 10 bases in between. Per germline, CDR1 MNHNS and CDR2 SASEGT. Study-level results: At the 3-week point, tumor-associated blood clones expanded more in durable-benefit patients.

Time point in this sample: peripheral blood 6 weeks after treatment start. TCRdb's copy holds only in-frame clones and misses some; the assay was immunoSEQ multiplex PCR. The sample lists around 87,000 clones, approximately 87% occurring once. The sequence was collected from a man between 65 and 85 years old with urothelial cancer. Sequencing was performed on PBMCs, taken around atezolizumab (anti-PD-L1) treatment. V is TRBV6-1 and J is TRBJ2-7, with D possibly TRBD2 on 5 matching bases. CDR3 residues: CASSEAPRGYEQYF. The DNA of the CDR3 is TGTGCCAGCAGTGAAGCCCCTAGAGGGTACGAGCAGTACTTC.